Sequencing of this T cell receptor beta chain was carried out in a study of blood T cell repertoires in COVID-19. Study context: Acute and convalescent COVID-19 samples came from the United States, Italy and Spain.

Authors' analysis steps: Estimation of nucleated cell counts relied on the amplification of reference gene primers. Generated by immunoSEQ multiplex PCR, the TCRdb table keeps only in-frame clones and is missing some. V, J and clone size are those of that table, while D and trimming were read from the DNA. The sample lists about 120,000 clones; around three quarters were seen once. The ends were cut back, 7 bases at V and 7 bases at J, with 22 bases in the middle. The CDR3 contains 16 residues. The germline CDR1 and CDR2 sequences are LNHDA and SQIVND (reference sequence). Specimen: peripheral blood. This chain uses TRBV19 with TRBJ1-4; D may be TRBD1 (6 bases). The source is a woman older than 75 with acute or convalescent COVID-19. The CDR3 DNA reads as TGTGCCAGTAACACATCTCCGGACAGATTCCCTGAAAAACTGTTTTTT. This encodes CASNTSPDRFPEKLFF.